A selection of T cell receptor beta chains follows, all from one sample in a study of blood T cell repertoires in COVID-19. This table comes from immunoSEQ multiplex PCR, and its TCRdb copy is limited to in-frame clones, with some not included. The table shows 70,000 to 100,000 clones, with roughly nine tenths occurring only once. The specimen sequenced was peripheral blood. The receptor set was obtained from a woman aged 55-70 years with COVID-19, enrolled during active disease. Both conserved end residues are part of each CDR3. A D gene is named only where the DNA matches it firmly.

D gene: .
V gene: TRBV12-3/TRBV12-4
J gene: TRBJ1-1
CDR3 protein: CASSRQQNTEAFF
CDR3 DNA: TGTGCCAGCAGCCGACAGCAGAACACTGAAGCTTTCTTT

D gene: .
V gene: TRBV30
J gene: TRBJ2-6
CDR3 protein: CAWSVDSWGANVLTF
CDR3 DNA: TGTGCCTGGAGTGTTGACTCATGGGGGGCCAACGTCCTGACTTTC

D gene: .
V gene: TRBV5-8
J gene: TRBJ2-7
CDR3 protein: CASSKGQNYEQYF
CDR3 DNA: TGTGCCAGCAGCAAGGGACAAAACTACGAGCAGTACTTC

D gene: .
V gene: TRBV6-1
J gene: TRBJ1-3
CDR3 protein: CASSDRYSGNTIYF
CDR3 DNA: TGTGCCAGCAGTGACAGATACTCTGGAAACACCATATATTTT

D gene: TRBD2
V gene: TRBV10-3
J gene: TRBJ2-1
CDR3 protein: CAITETSGNYNEQFF
CDR3 DNA: TGTGCCATCACCGAGACTAGCGGAAATTACAATGAGCAGTTCTTC

D gene: .
V gene: TRBV11-2
J gene: TRBJ1-2
CDR3 protein: CASSTLRGEWGGGYTF
CDR3 DNA: TGTGCCAGCAGCACCCTCCGGGGGGAGTGGGGGGGTGGCTACACCTTC

D gene: TRBD1
V gene: TRBV5-1
J gene: TRBJ1-6
CDR3 protein: CASSQGDNSPLHF
CDR3 DNA: TGCGCCAGCAGTCAGGGGGATAATTCACCCCTCCACTTT

D gene: TRBD2
V gene: TRBV15
J gene: TRBJ2-3
CDR3 protein: CATSRDGVAGGRPDTQYF
CDR3 DNA: TGTGCCACCAGCAGAGATGGGGTAGCGGGGGGGCGGCCAGATACGCAGTATTTT

D gene: TRBD1
V gene: TRBV19
J gene: TRBJ2-3
CDR3 protein: CASSNGQAVTTDTQYF
CDR3 DNA: TGTGCCAGTAGTAATGGACAGGCGGTAACGACAGATACGCAGTATTTT

D gene: .
V gene: TRBV10-3
J gene: TRBJ1-2
CDR3 protein: CAISVSGVGGYTF
CDR3 DNA: TGTGCCATCAGTGTATCAGGGGTGGGCGGCTACACCTTC

D gene: .
V gene: TRBV7-2
J gene: TRBJ1-5
CDR3 protein: CASSLVRDSYQPQHF
CDR3 DNA: TGTGCCAGCAGCTTAGTGCGAGACAGTTATCAGCCCCAGCATTTT

D gene: .
V gene: TRBV19
J gene: TRBJ1-2
CDR3 protein: CASSPRGRGAYGYTF
CDR3 DNA: TGTGCCAGTAGTCCCCGGGGGAGGGGGGCCTATGGCTACACCTTC

D gene: TRBD2
V gene: TRBV28
J gene: TRBJ2-1
CDR3 protein: CASSLSGGLYNEQFF
CDR3 DNA: TGTGCCAGCAGTCTAAGCGGGGGGTTGTACAATGAGCAGTTCTTC